This record looks at one T cell receptor (beta chain) sequence and its context. A read error may account for a junction end that differs from germline. CDR3 length: 14 residues. Germline CDR1 and CDR2: MNHNS and SASEGT. Three rounds of nested PCR, following a modified ARM-PCR protocol, produced the TCRbeta library. TCRdb processed the multiplex PCR reads anew with MiXCR; each CDR3 protein has one entry. The data contain about 67,000 distinct CDR3 sequences, around 82% of them seen just once; the ten biggest clones take up under 55%. RNA was extracted from bulk tissue without any cell sorting. The normal lung tissue was taken more than 3 cm from the tumor edge. The data originate from a study of tumor and adjacent non-tumor tissue in lung cancer. Overall study context: There were fewer than 15 adenocarcinoma, a couple of squamous cell carcinoma and 1 small cell lung cancer cases.

The specimen was distant non-tumor lung tissue. This chain joins TRBV6-1 and TRBJ2-6; no clear D. This sequence originates from a man between 60 and 75 years old with non-small cell lung cancer. The CDR3 bases are TGTGCCAGTAGTGATAACTCTGGGACCAACGTCCTGACTTTC. Its translation is CASSDNSGTNVLTF.